These 11 T cell receptor beta chains came from one sample sequenced in a study of blood T cell repertoires in COVID-19 (dated by TCRdb to about 2020). Library creation used the immunoSEQ multiplex PCR assay. The clones in this table, taken by TCRdb from immuneACCESS, are in-frame only. Not every clone is retained; where verified, under half of the shortfall comes from an unresolved V gene, and the cause of the rest is unknown. The sample profile shows approximately 200,000 clones; just over 85% of them were found once. 1.5% of the sample rests with the top ten. The sample taken for sequencing was peripheral blood. The receptors here all came from a man between 18 and 29 years old with active or convalescent COVID-19.

V and J are TRBV7-9 and TRBJ1-4; TRBD1 agrees at 7 bases. V dropped 5 bases and J dropped 0; count of bases not matched to a gene: 3. Germline lookup yields CDR1 SEHNR and CDR2 FQNEAQ (reference sequence). This CDR3 contains 15 residues. CDR3 nucleotide sequence: TGTGCCAGCAGCCCTGGGACAGCAACTAATGAAAAACTGTTTTTT. It codes for CASSPGTATNEKLFF. Combining the CDR3 with reference TRBV7-9 and TRBJ1-4 gives the whole variable domain DTGVSQNPRHKITKRGQNVTFRCDPISEHNRLYWYRQTLGQGPEFLTYFQNEAQLEKSRLLSDRFSAERPKGSFSTLEIQRTEQGDSAMYLCASSPGTATNEKLFFGSGTQLSVL.

The rearrangement links TRBV13 to TRBJ2-2, with TRBD2 matching 11 bases. After removal of 2 bases from V and 5 bases from J, the junction contained 1 base not matched to a gene. The CDR3 totals 15 residues. CDR1 PRHDT and CDR2 FYEKMQ come from the germline V gene (reference sequence). The CDR3, as DNA: TGTGCCAGCAGCTTACTAGCGGGAGGTACCGGGGAGCTGTTTTTT. Amino acid sequence: CASSLLAGGTGELFF.

V is TRBV28 and J is TRBJ2-7; D unresolved. Germline V gene sequence: CDR1 MDHEN, CDR2 SYDVKM. V was trimmed by 6 bases and J by 6 bases, leaving 15 bases between them. The CDR3 covers 13 residues. The DNA for the CDR3 is TGTGCCAGCAGCCTTCTTGCTCCGAGCGAGCAGTACTTC. This gives the protein CASSLLAPSEQYF.

V is TRBV5-1 and J is TRBJ1-6, with 9 bases that match TRBD1. V gave up 0 bases and J gave up 9 bases; unmatched junction bases: 4. The germline gives CDR1 SGHRS, CDR2 YFSETQ. The CDR3 has 15 amino acids. The CDR3 DNA is TGCGCCAGCAGCTTGGTGGAGGACAGGGGTTCACCCCTCCACTTT. Protein: CASSLVEDRGSPLHF.

J is TRBJ2-7 and V is TRBV6-5; the match to TRBD2 covers 7 bases. J was trimmed by 2 bases and V by 5 bases; bases with no gene match: 9. The germline gives CDR1 MNHEY, CDR2 SVGAGI. The CDR3 totals 15 residues. The CDR3 is CASSLGGRVAYEQYF. CDR3 bases: TGTGCCAGCAGTCTGGGCGGGAGAGTCGCCTACGAGCAGTACTTC.

V and J are TRBV28 and TRBJ1-4; D may be TRBD1 (5 bases). The CDR3 spans 14 residues. CDR1 is MDHEN, CDR2 SYDVKM, per germline. V was shortened by 5 bases and J by 8 bases, with 15 bases between the two germline ends. The CDR3 sequence: CASSLLQGGEKLFF. The CDR3 DNA is TGTGCCAGCAGTCTCCTCCAGGGAGGGGAAAAACTGTTTTTT.

The chain uses TRBV7-6 and TRBJ2-2; unclear D gene. Germline V lookup: CDR1 SGHVS, CDR2 FNYEAQ. This CDR3 has 15 residues. Trimming took 1 base from V and 4 from J, leaving 10 bases between them. The CDR3 spells CASSLGYSGTGELFF. CDR3 DNA sequence: TGTGCCAGCAGCTTAGGGTATAGTGGCACCGGGGAGCTGTTTTTT.

The V and J genes are TRBV18 and TRBJ1-6; D may be TRBD1 (5 bases). Germline V gene data show CDR1 as KGHSH and CDR2 as LQKENI. The CDR3 is 13 amino acids. Trimming removed 4 bases from V and 6 bases from J, with 7 bases in between. The DNA for the CDR3 is TGTGCCAGCTCACTCGACAGTAATTCACCCCTCCACTTT. Protein: CASSLDSNSPLHF. The whole variable domain, filled in from reference TRBV18 and TRBJ1-6, reads NAGVMQNPRHLVRRRGQEARLRCSPMKGHSHVYWYRQLPEEGLKFMVYLQKENIIDESGMPKERFSAEFPKEGPSILRIQQVVRGDSAAYFCASSLDSNSPLHFGNGTRLTVT.

This rearrangement joins TRBV11-3 to TRBJ2-3, with D possibly being TRBD2 (6 bases). V was clipped by 4 bases and J by 5 bases, with 10 bases between them. The CDR3 covers 13 residues. CDR1 is SGHNT, CDR2 YENEEA, per germline. As DNA, the CDR3 is TGTGCCAGCAGCTCGGACGGGGGAGATACGCAGTATTTT. Its translation: CASSSDGGDTQYF.

In its sample, this clone was seen a few times. The chain uses TRBV5-1 and TRBJ2-2; 10 bases match TRBD2. CDR3 length equals 15 residues. The V segment lost 1 base and the J segment 7 bases; nucleotides outside the gene matches: 4. Germline-derived CDR1 and CDR2 are SGHRS and YFSETQ. Here the CDR3 DNA reads TGCGCCAGCAGCTTGTTTCTAGCGGGGGACGGGGAGCTGTTTTTT. This codes for CASSLFLAGDGELFF.

V is TRBV27 and J is TRBJ2-7; D may be TRBD1 (6 bases). The germline gives CDR1 MNHEY, CDR2 SMNVEV (reference sequence). The CDR3 runs 14 residues. Trimming removed 1 base from V and 3 bases from J, with 10 bases in between. CDR3: CASSLLGANYEQYF. CDR3 coding DNA: TGTGCCAGCAGTTTATTGGGGGCTAACTACGAGCAGTACTTC.